The 5 T cell receptor beta chains presented below share a single source sample, sequenced in a study of T-cell memory formation after mild COVID-19. MiXCR, applied by TCRdb to the 5' RACE reads, yields one record per CDR3 protein. The sample has under 650,000 distinct CDR3 sequences; approximately 18% are singletons. Sequencing was performed on PBMCs or a T cell subset sorted from them (not recorded which). These receptors were obtained from an adult woman who had mild COVID-19 (a few samples of this study predate the infection). Cell type and time point are not known.

This rearrangement joins TRBV5-6 to TRBJ2-3, with D perhaps matching TRBD2 (5 bases). This CDR3 has 14 amino acids. Trimming cost V 2 bases and J 2 bases, with 9 bases left between them. Per the germline V gene, CDR1 is SGHDT and CDR2 is YYEEEE. The CDR3 DNA reads as TGTGCCAGCAGCTTCCAGCGGAACACAGATACGCAGTATTTT. Translated: CASSFQRNTDTQYF.

The V and J genes are TRBV7-9 and TRBJ1-1; no clear D. CDR3 length: 12 residues. Deletions cut 1 base from V and 7 bases from J, with 7 bases between. Germline V gene data show CDR1 as SEHNR and CDR2 as FQNEAQ (reference sequence). CDR3 region: CASSLGTVEAFF. The CDR3 nucleotides are TGTGCCAGCAGCTTAGGAACAGTTGAAGCTTTCTTT.

This clonotype was counted only a few times. For the CDR3, the DNA is TGCAGTGCTAACCGAAGATACGGGACTGAAGCTTTCTTT. This sequence encodes CSANRRYGTEAFF. The V gene is TRBV20-1, the J gene TRBJ1-1; no clear D gene. Trimming took 4 bases from V and 5 from J, leaving 14 bases between them. The germline V gene has CDR1 DFQATT and CDR2 SNEGSKA (reference sequence). The CDR3 runs to 13 residues.

The chain combines TRBV3-1 with TRBJ2-3; perhaps D is TRBD1 or TRBD2 (6 bases each). The germline V gene has CDR1 LGHDT and CDR2 YNNKEL (reference sequence). V dropped 1 base and J dropped 2 bases, with 10 bases sitting between them. The CDR3 consists of 15 residues. CDR3 sequence: CASSQVGGPTDTQYF. The CDR3, as DNA: TGTGCCAGCAGCCAAGTTGGGGGGCCCACAGATACGCAGTATTTT.

V and J are TRBV5-1 and TRBJ1-6, with D hard to call. CDR1 and CDR2 from the germline V gene are SGHRS and YFSETQ. The CDR3 is 14 residues long. Trimming took off 0 bases at V and 9 bases at J, with 10 bases between the two ends. Here the CDR3 reads CASSLEPRSSPLHF. Written as DNA, the CDR3 is TGCGCCAGCAGCTTGGAACCAAGAAGTTCACCCCTCCACTTT.